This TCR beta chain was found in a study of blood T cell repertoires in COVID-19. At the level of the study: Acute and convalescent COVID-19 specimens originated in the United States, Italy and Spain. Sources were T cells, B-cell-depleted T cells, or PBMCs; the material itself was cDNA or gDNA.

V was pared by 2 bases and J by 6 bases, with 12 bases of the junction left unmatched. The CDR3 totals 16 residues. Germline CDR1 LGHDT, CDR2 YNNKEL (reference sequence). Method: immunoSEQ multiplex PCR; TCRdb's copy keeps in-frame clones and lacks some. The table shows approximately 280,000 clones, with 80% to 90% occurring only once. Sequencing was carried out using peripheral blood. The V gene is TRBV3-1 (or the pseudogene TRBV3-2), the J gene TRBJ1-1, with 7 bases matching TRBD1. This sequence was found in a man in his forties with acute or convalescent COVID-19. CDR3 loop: CASSQLPGGFLAEAFF. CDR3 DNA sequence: TGTGCCAGCAGCCAATTGCCAGGGGGGTTCTTGGCTGAAGCTTTCTTT.